The 4 T cell receptor beta chains in this list originate from one sample, sequenced in a study of spatial heterogeneity in lung cancer. One entry per CDR3 protein results from TCRdb running MiXCR on the 5' RACE reads. Among under 150,000 distinct CDR3 sequences listed, 11% were seen once. The time point here: blood at routine non-recurrence follow-up after resection. The sequencing here drew on PBMCs, taken at follow-up. Every receptor here comes from a female donor with early-stage non-small cell lung cancer.

This clonotype was found many times. This sequence joins TRBV27 and TRBJ1-1; a possible D gene is TRBD1 (6 bases). Germline V gene sequence: CDR1 MNHEY, CDR2 SMNVEV (reference sequence). The CDR3 runs 17 residues. V was trimmed by 11 bases and J by 5 bases, leaving 30 bases between them. In nucleotides, the CDR3 is TGTGCCCACTCCGCCAAAAGGGCCCTGGGGGCAGAGACTGAAGCTTTCTTT. It specifies CAHSAKRALGAETEAFF.

This clonotype was counted at least ten times. The chain is built from TRBV28 and TRBJ2-7, with a possible D match to TRBD2 (5 bases). Per the germline V gene, CDR1 is MDHEN and CDR2 is SYDVKM. V dropped 6 bases and J dropped 3 bases, with 9 bases sitting between them. The CDR3 covers 12 residues. CDR3 loop: CASSTTIYEQYF. CDR3 nucleotides: TGTGCCAGCAGCACGACTATCTACGAGCAGTACTTC.

The sample holds a few counts of this clonotype. This sequence joins TRBV5-1 and TRBJ2-1, with D unresolved. The CDR3 loop spans 15 amino acids. Trimming took 0 bases from V and 0 from J, leaving 7 bases between them. The germline V gene encodes CDR1 SGHRS and CDR2 YFSETQ. Written as DNA, the CDR3 is TGCGCCAGCAGCTTGGTGGCGAGCTCCTACAATGAGCAGTTCTTC. Residues: CASSLVASSYNEQFF.

This clonotype was recorded a few times. This chain connects TRBV5-1 to TRBJ2-1, with a weak D call TRBD1 (7 bases). Germline CDR1 reads SGHRS; CDR2 reads YFSETQ. This CDR3 region has 14 residues. V was clipped by 3 bases and J by 8 bases, with 15 bases between them. The CDR3 region has the DNA TGCGCCAGCAGCTCCCGACAGGGAGGCGATGAGCAGTTCTTC. Protein: CASSSRQGGDEQFF.